This entry features one T cell receptor beta chain sequence. Its specificity is not known. The entry originates in a study of immune evolution from preneoplasia to lung adenocarcinoma. Study background: HLA loss of heterozygosity: under 7.5% AIS, 15% MIA, more than 25% ADC, none AAH.

The CDR3 is made up of 13 amino acids. Trimming left V 6 bases short and J 3 bases short, with 12 bases between. The germline gives CDR1 MNHEY, CDR2 SVGAGI. The method was immunoSEQ multiplex PCR; TCRdb's version includes in-frame clones alone and lacks a portion of them. This sample has several thousand clones; roughly 85% occur once, and the top ten carry about 2.5%. General study findings and limits: From normal lung to invasive adenocarcinoma, top clone frequencies appeared to decrease.

Source material: FFPE atypical adenomatous hyperplasia tissue from the lung. Subset noted: atypical adenomatous hyperplasia (AAH), lung preneoplasia. The TCR originated in an older person with lung adenocarcinoma. The chain couples TRBV6-5 to TRBJ2-7; D may be TRBD1 (5 bases). In DNA form, the CDR3 reads TGTGCCAGCAGCCGGACACTCGGCTACGAGCAGTACTTC. Protein sequence: CASSRTLGYEQYF.